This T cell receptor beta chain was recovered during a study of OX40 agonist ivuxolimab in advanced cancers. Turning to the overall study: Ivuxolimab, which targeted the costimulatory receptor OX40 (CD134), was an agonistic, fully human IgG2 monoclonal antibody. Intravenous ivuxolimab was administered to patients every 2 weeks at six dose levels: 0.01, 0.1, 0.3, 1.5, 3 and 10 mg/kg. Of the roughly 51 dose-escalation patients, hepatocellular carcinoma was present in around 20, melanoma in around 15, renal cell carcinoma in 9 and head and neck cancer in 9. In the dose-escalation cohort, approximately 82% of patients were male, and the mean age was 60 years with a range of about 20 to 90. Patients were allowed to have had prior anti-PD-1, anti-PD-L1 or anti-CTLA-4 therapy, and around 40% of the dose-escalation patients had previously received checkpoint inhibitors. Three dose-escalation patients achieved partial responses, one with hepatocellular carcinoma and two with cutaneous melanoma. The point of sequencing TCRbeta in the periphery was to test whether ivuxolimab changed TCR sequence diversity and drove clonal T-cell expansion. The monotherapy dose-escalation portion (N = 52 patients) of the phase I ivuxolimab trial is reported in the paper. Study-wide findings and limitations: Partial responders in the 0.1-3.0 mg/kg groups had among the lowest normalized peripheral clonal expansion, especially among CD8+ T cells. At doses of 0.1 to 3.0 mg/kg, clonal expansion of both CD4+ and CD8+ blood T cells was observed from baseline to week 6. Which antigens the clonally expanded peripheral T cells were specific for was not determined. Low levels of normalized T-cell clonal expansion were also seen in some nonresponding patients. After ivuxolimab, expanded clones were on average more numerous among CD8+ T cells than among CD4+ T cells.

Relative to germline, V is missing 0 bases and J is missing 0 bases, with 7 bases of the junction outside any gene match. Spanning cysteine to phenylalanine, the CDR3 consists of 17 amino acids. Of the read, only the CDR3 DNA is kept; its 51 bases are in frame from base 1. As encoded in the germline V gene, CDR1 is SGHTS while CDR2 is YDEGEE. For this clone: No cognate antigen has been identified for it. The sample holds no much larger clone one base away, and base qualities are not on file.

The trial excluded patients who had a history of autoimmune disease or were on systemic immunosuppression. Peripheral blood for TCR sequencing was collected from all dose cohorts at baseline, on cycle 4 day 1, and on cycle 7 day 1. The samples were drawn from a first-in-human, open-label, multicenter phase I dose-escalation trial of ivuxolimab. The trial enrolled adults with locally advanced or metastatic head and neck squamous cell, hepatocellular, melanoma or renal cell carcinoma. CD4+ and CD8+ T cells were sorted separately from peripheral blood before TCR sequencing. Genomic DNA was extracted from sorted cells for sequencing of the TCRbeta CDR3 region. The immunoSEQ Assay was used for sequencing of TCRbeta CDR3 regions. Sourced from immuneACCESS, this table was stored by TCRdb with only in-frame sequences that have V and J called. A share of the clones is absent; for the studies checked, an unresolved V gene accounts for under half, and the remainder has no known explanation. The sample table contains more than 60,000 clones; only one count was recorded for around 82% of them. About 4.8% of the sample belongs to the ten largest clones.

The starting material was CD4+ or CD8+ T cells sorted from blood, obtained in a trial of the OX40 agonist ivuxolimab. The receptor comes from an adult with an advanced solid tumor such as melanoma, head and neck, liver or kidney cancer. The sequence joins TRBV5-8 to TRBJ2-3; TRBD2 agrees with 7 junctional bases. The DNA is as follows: TGTGCCAGCAGCTTGGCCGGCGGGGGAACTAGCACAGATACGCAGTATTTT. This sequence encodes CASSLAGGGTSTDTQYF.